This passage covers 6 T cell receptor beta chains from one sample sequenced in a study of OX40 agonist ivuxolimab in advanced cancers. Using immunoSEQ multiplex PCR, the repertoire was profiled, and TCRdb retains in-frame clones only, with some absent. The profile covers 80,000 or so clones, with 90% appearing a single time and 1.5% to 2% taken by the ten largest. Specimen: CD4+ or CD8+ T cells sorted from blood, collected in a trial of the OX40 agonist ivuxolimab. The receptors stem from an adult with an advanced solid tumor such as melanoma, head and neck, liver or kidney cancer.

The chain uses TRBV5-1 and TRBJ2-1; weak D call: TRBD2 (5 bases). CDR3 length: 15 amino acids. CDR1 is SGHRS, CDR2 YFSETQ, per germline. Deletions cut 4 bases from V and 2 bases from J, with 13 bases between. CDR3 bases: TGCGCCAGCAGCAGTAGAGCGGCTGCCTACAATGAGCAGTTCTTC. Translating it yields CASSSRAAAYNEQFF. Combining the CDR3 with reference TRBV5-1 and TRBJ2-1 gives the whole variable domain KAGVTQTPRYLIKTRGQQVTLSCSPISGHRSVSWYQQTPGQGLQFLFEYFSETQRNKGNFPGRFSGRQFSNSRSEMNVSTLELGDSALYLCASSSRAAAYNEQFFGPGTRLTVL.

CDR3 region: CASSQSGGKETQYF. CDR3 DNA: TGTGCCAGCAGCCAATCGGGGGGGAAAGAGACCCAGTACTTC. This rearrangement joins TRBV4-2 to TRBJ2-5; TRBD2 agrees at 8 bases. The CDR3 has 14 amino acids. With 2 bases clipped from V and 3 bases from J, the junction kept 2 bases outside the gene matches. The germline gives CDR1 LGHNA, CDR2 YNFKEQ.

DNA for the CDR3: TGTGCCAGCAGGGGGACAGGGGAGGGCTACACCTTC. The encoded protein is CASRGTGEGYTF. The chain links TRBV28 to TRBJ1-2; 10 positions agree with TRBD1. The CDR3 has 12 residues. Germline loops: CDR1 MDHEN, CDR2 SYDVKM. The junction had 3 bases not matched to a gene; V was cut back by 6 bases and J by 8 bases.

J is TRBJ2-1 and V is TRBV28; D may correspond to TRBD1 or TRBD2 (5 bases each). CDR1 MDHEN and CDR2 SYDVKM come from the germline V gene. With 2 bases removed from V and 4 bases from J, the gap between germline ends came to 12 bases. The CDR3 consists of 15 residues. This CDR3 reads CASSLGAGGYNEQFF. CDR3 bases: TGTGCCAGCAGTTTAGGGGCAGGCGGGTACAATGAGCAGTTCTTC.

In this sample, this clone turned up once. The chain is built from TRBV10-2 and TRBJ1-6; D might be TRBD1 (6 bases). V dropped 3 bases and J dropped 4 bases, with 16 bases sitting between them. Germline CDR1 is WSHSY and CDR2 is SAAADI. The CDR3 consists of 17 residues. This CDR3 is CASSDPSDRSYNSPLHF. CDR3 nucleotides: TGCGCCAGCAGTGATCCCTCCGACAGGTCTTATAATTCACCCCTCCACTTT.

J is TRBJ1-1 and V is TRBV18, with TRBD1 matching 9 bases. Per germline, CDR1 KGHSH and CDR2 LQKENI. The CDR3 sequence is 15 residues long. Trimming took 3 bases from V and 2 from J; bases not matched to a gene: 4. CDR3 sequence: CASSPWTGENTEAFF. CDR3 bases: TGTGCCAGCTCACCGTGGACAGGGGAAAACACTGAAGCTTTCTTT.